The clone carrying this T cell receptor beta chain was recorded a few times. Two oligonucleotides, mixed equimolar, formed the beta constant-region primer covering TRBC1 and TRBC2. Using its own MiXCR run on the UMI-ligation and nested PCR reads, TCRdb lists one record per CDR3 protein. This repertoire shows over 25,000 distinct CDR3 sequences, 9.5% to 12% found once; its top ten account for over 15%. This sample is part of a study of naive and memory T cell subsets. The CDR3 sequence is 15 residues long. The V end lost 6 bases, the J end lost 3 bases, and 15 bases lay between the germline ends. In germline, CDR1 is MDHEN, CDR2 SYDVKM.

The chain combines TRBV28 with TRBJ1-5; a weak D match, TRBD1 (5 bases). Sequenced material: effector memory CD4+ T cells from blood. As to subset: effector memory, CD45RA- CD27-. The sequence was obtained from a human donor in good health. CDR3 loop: CASRPPGPSNQPQHF. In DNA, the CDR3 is TGTGCCAGCAGGCCACCAGGGCCTTCCAATCAGCCCCAGCATTTT.